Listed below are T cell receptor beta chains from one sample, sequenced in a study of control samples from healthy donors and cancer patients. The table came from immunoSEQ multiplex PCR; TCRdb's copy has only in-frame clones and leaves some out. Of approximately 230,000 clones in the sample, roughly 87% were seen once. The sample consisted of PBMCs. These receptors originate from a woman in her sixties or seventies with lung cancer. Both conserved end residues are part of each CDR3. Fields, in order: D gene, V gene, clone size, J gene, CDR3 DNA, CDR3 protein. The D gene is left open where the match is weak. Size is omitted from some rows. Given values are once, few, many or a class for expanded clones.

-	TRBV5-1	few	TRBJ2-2	TGCGCCAGCAGGGAGGTCACCTCCCAAAACACCGGGGAGCTGTTTTTT	CASREVTSQNTGELFF
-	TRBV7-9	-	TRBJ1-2	TGTGCCAGCAGCTTAGGGGGAGGCCGTGCTTTAGGCGGCTACACCTTC	CASSLGGGRALGGYTF
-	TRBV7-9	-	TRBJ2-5	TGTGCCAGCAGCGTCGCACAAGAGACCCAGTACTTC	CASSVAQETQYF
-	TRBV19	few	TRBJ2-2	TGTGCCAGTAGTTTTCTCGGGGAGCTGTTTTTT	CASSFLGELFF
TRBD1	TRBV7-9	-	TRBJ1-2	TGTGCCAGCAGCACGGGACAGCTTACTGGCTACACCTTC	CASSTGQLTGYTF
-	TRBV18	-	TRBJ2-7	TGTGCCAGCTCACCCCCGCCCGGGAACGAGCAGTACTTC	CASSPPPGNEQYF
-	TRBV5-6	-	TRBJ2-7	TGTGCCAGCAGCCCTGACTCGGTTGTACGCGAGCAGTACTTC	CASSPDSVVREQYF
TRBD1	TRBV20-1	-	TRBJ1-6	TGCAGTGCTAGTTCAGGACAGGCGGGGGGTTCACCCCTCCACTTT	CSASSGQAGGSPLHF
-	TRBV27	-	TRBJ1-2	TGTGCCAGCAGTTTACAGGGCCGTACGGGCTACACCTTC	CASSLQGRTGYTF
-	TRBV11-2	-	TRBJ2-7	TGTGCCAGCAGCTCCGCCCCACCTTCGTCCGAGCAGTACTTC	CASSSAPPSSEQYF
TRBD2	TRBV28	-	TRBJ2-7	TGTGCCAGCACTAGCGGATCTTCCTACGAGCAGTACTTC	CASTSGSSYEQYF
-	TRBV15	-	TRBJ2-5	TGTGCCACCAGCAGAGATCGGGGGCCGCAAGAGACCCAGTACTTC	CATSRDRGPQETQYF
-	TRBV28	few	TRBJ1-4	TGTGCCAGCAGTAAGGACGAAAAACTGTTTTTT	CASSKDEKLFF
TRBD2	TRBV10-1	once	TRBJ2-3	TGCGCCAGCAGTGGTACTAGCGGGGGGAACACAGATACGCAGTATTTT	CASSGTSGGNTDTQYF
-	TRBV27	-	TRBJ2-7	TGTGCCAGCAGGACCCTAGCGAGTGGAATATACGAGCAGTACTTC	CASRTLASGIYEQYF
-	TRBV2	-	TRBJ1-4	TGTGCCAGCAGGGACGGGGTTGGGGAACTGTTTTTT	CASRDGVGELFF
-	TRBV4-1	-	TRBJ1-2	TGCGCCAGCAGCCAGCCAATCGGCAGTAGTGGCTACACCTTC	CASSQPIGSSGYTF
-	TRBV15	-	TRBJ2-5	TGTGCCACCAGCAGAGCTGGCGGGCTCCAAGAGACCCAGTACTTC	CATSRAGGLQETQYF
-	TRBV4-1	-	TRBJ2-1	TGCGCCAGCAGCCAAGAAGGGACCGGATTCGCCTCCTACAATGAGCAGTTCTTC	CASSQEGTGFASYNEQFF
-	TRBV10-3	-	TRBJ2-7	TGTGCCATCAGTGAGTATACGGGCATGGTTCGCGAGCAGTACTTC	CAISEYTGMVREQYF
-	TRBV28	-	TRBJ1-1	TGTGCCAGCAGTTCCATGGCCTGGGGGCAGGAGAACACTGAAGCTTTCTTT	CASSSMAWGQENTEAFF
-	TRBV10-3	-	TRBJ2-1	TGTGCCATCAGTGGTCTGGGTAATGAGCAGTTCTTC	CAISGLGNEQFF
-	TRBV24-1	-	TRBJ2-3	TGTGCCACCAGCGAGGATGGAAACCCGGCAGGAGATACGCAGTATTTT	CATSEDGNPAGDTQYF
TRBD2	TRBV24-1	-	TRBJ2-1	TGTGCCACCAGTGATCCCGGGCCGGGAGGGAACAATGAGCAGTTCTTC	CATSDPGPGGNNEQFF
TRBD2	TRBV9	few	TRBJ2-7	TGTGCCAGCAGCTTTCAGGCGGGAGGGCCGGGCGAGCAGTACTTC	CASSFQAGGPGEQYF
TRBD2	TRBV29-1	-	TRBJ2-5	TGCAGCGTTGAAGAGGGCGGGAGGGAGACCCAGTACTTC	CSVEEGGRETQYF